The source of this TCR beta chain is a study of blood T cell repertoires in COVID-19. The method was immunoSEQ multiplex PCR; TCRdb's version includes in-frame clones alone and lacks a portion of them. The table includes about 92,000 clones, around 82% detected once. V lost 2 bases and J 3 bases, leaving 15 bases between the germline ends. In germline, CDR1 is SGHRS, CDR2 YFSETQ. The CDR3 has 15 amino acids. V and J are TRBV5-1 and TRBJ2-7; D may be TRBD1 (6 bases). Sequencing input: peripheral blood. The clonotype originates from a man between 50 and 59 years old who had recovered from COVID-19. The CDR3 DNA sequence: TGCGCCAGCAGCTTCTTACCGGGACAAAACTACGAGCAGTACTTC. Amino acid sequence: CASSFLPGQNYEQYF.